These 24 T cell receptor beta chains originate from one sample sequenced in a study of T cells in Graves' hyperthyroidism and ophthalmopathy. It was RNA transcripts that yielded the amplified TCR beta CDR3 regions. Carried out on the TCR CDR3, a first-round RT-PCR used the HTBI primer set. TCRdb reprocessed the multiplex PCR reads via MiXCR and lists one record per CDR3 protein. The sample gives about 280,000 distinct CDR3 sequences, less than 30% of which show up once; approximately 30% is in the top ten. What was sequenced was blood. These receptors were obtained from a man aged 40-49 years with Graves' hyperthyroidism that later progressed to Graves' ophthalmopathy.

This clonotype was seen repeatedly, ten times or more. The chain employs TRBV15 and TRBJ2-7, with no clear D. V was cut by 0 bases and J by 4 bases, with 1 base left in between. The CDR3 length is 11 residues. Germline CDR1 reads LNHNV; CDR2 reads YYDKDF (reference sequence). CDR3: CATSREYEQYF. Written as DNA, the CDR3 is TGTGCCACCAGCAGAGAATACGAGCAGTACTTC.

CDR3 in DNA: TGTGCCACCAGCCACGGGGGGACTAGCGGGATTGGGGAGACCCAGTACTTC. This codes for CATSHGGTSGIGETQYF. The V call is TRBV15, the J call TRBJ2-5; 13 bases align to TRBD2. With 5 bases clipped from V and 5 bases from J, the junction kept 11 bases outside the gene matches. There are 17 residues in the CDR3. Germline CDR1 reads LNHNV; CDR2 reads YYDKDF (reference sequence).

Here the CDR3 reads CASSLETSGRNEQYF. In DNA form, the CDR3 reads TGTGCCAGCAGTTTGGAGACTAGCGGGAGGAACGAGCAGTACTTC. The rearrangement uses TRBV6-2 or TRBV6-3 and TRBJ2-7, with 13 bases aligning to TRBD2. V trimming: 4 bases; J trimming: 5 bases; junction bases outside the gene matches: 5. The germline gives CDR1 MNHEY, CDR2 SVGEGT. The CDR3 sequence is 15 residues long.

This clonotype came up many times. The chain couples TRBV11-2 to TRBJ2-7; 8 nucleotides line up with TRBD2. Germline loops: CDR1 SGHAT, CDR2 FQNNGV. The V and J ends lost 1 base and 3 bases, in that order; junction bases with no gene match: 5. CDR3 size: 15 residues. The CDR3 spells CASSLGLAGLYEQYF. The DNA of the CDR3 is TGTGCCAGCAGCTTAGGCCTAGCGGGTCTCTACGAGCAGTACTTC.

This clonotype was recorded at least ten times. The junction differs from germline at one of its ends, possibly a read error. V and J are TRBV20-1 and TRBJ1-5, with 9 bases that match TRBD1. The CDR3 totals 16 residues. Germline lookup yields CDR1 DFQATT and CDR2 SNEGSKA (reference sequence). The CDR3 protein is CSARDGGQGSNHPQHF. Here the CDR3 DNA reads TGCAGTGCTAGAGACGGGGGACAGGGTAGCAATCACCCCCAGCATTTT.

The V gene is TRBV6-1, the J gene TRBJ2-7; 9 bases match TRBD1. This CDR3 contains 15 residues. In germline, CDR1 is MNHNS, CDR2 SASEGT. Unmatched junction bases numbered 13, after V lost 7 bases and J lost 6 bases. The CDR3 DNA follows: TGTGCCAGCACGGGGACAGGGCTGGGCCCTGCCGAGCAGTACTTC. It is translated as CASTGTGLGPAEQYF.

This clonotype was seen at least ten times. The gene calls are TRBV5-1 and TRBJ2-7; D perhaps matches TRBD2 (6 bases). In germline, CDR1 is SGHRS, CDR2 YFSETQ. Trimming removed 5 bases from V and 4 bases from J, with 19 bases in between. The CDR3 is made up of 15 amino acids. DNA for the CDR3: TGCGCCAGCAGTCCTGGTTTGGCGGGAAGGTACGAGCAGTACTTC. Residues: CASSPGLAGRYEQYF.

This clonotype has a count of ten or more. V is TRBV28 and J is TRBJ1-2; 8 bases agree with TRBD1. The junction had 14 bases not matched to a gene; V was cut back by 4 bases and J by 7 bases. Looked up from germline, CDR1 is MDHEN and CDR2 is SYDVKM. This CDR3 is 16 amino acids long. For the CDR3, the DNA is TGTGCCAGCAGTTCGACCACAGGGGGGGCTTTGGGTGGCTACACCTTC. Protein: CASSSTTGGALGGYTF.

In this sample, this clonotype turned up once. This rearrangement joins TRBV12-3 or TRBV12-4 to TRBJ1-5; D is possibly TRBD1 (5 bases). V lost 0 bases and J 7 bases, leaving 16 bases between the germline ends. There are 16 residues in the CDR3. This CDR3 reads CASSLAGLGTGQPQHF. CDR3 sequence (DNA): TGTGCCAGCAGTTTAGCCGGACTGGGGACCGGGCAGCCCCAGCATTTT.

Points on this clonotype: This sequence may be a read error, since a much larger clone differs from it by one base. The V and J genes are TRBV10-3 and TRBJ2-7, with 8 bases that match TRBD1. Germline trimming cut 3 bases from V and 5 bases from J; bases unmatched to any gene: 9. Germline V CDR1 and CDR2: ENHRY, SYGVKD. This CDR3 has 15 residues. The CDR3 sequence: CAISESTGESHEQYF. As DNA, the CDR3 is TGTGCCATCAGTGAATCGACAGGGGAATCCCACGAGCAGTACTTC.

V and J are TRBV12-3 or TRBV12-4 and TRBJ1-3; perhaps TRBD1 as D (6 bases). This CDR3 region has 14 residues. The V gene lost 10 bases and the J gene lost 1 base, with 14 bases spanning the gap. This CDR3 is CAIIGGTSGNTIYF. The CDR3 nucleotides read TGTGCCATCATAGGGGGGACTTCTGGAAACACCATATATTTT.

The V call is TRBV24-1, the J call TRBJ2-5; tentatively, D is TRBD1 (6 bases). CDR3 size: 15 residues. The ends were cut back, 4 bases at V and 4 bases at J, with 15 bases in the middle. CDR1 is KGHDR, CDR2 SFDVKD, per germline. In nucleotides, the CDR3 is TGTGCCACCAGTGAGAGTCTGTGGGACACAGAGACCCAGTACTTC. This gives the protein CATSESLWDTETQYF.

This clonotype appeared once. V usage is TRBV4-3 and J usage is TRBJ2-5, with D perhaps given as TRBD1 or TRBD2 (5 bases each). This CDR3 spans 15 amino acids. V dropped 1 base and J dropped 5 bases, with 14 bases sitting between them. The germline gives CDR1 LGHNA, CDR2 YSLEER. CDR3: CASSQGDGWVETQYF. The CDR3 DNA is TGCGCCAGCAGCCAAGGGGACGGGTGGGTTGAGACCCAGTACTTC.

This sequence joins TRBV6-1 and TRBJ2-7; TRBD1 matches 9 bases. With V trimmed by 1 base and J by 3 bases, 1 base remained unmatched. CDR3 length: 14 amino acids. CDR1 and CDR2 (germline): MNHNS, SASEGT. DNA for the CDR3: TGTGCCAGCAGTGAAGGGACAGGGGACTACGAGCAGTACTTC. It encodes CASSEGTGDYEQYF.

V is TRBV20-1 and J is TRBJ1-5; no reliable D call. CDR1 and CDR2 (germline): DFQATT, SNEGSKA (reference sequence). This CDR3 is built from 16 residues. Trimming cost V 0 bases and J 0 bases, with 12 bases left between them. This CDR3 is CSAREGSAGSNQPQHF. The CDR3 coding sequence is TGCAGTGCTAGAGAGGGGTCGGCGGGTAGCAATCAGCCCCAGCATTTT.

In its sample, this clonotype was seen many times. This chain connects TRBV2 to TRBJ1-5; TRBD1 might be the D (5 bases). With 6 bases removed from V and 2 bases from J, the gap between germline ends came to 14 bases. CDR3 length: 15 amino acids. Germline V lookup: CDR1 SNHLY, CDR2 FYNNEI. The CDR3 spells CASSEKGVGNQPQHF. CDR3 nucleotide sequence: TGTGCCAGCAGCGAGAAAGGGGTCGGCAATCAGCCCCAGCATTTT.

This clonotype was detected ten times or more. V usage is TRBV27 and J usage is TRBJ2-7; D is unresolved. This CDR3 has 14 residues. In germline, CDR1 is MNHEY, CDR2 SMNVEV (reference sequence). The germline V and J ends were trimmed by 4 bases and 0 bases, with 10 bases remaining between them. CDR3 region: CASSSDRNSYEQYF. In DNA form, the CDR3 reads TGTGCCAGCAGTTCCGACCGAAACTCCTACGAGCAGTACTTC.

This chain connects TRBV28 to TRBJ2-7; perhaps TRBD1 as D (5 bases). Germline CDR1 MDHEN, CDR2 SYDVKM. The CDR3 is 16 residues long. V dropped 4 bases and J dropped 2 bases, with 18 bases sitting between them. This CDR3 reads CASSSVPDRTAYEQYF. The CDR3 DNA reads as TGTGCCAGCAGTTCCGTCCCCGACAGAACAGCCTACGAGCAGTACTTC.

This clonotype was detected ten times or more. The chain links TRBV20-1 to TRBJ1-1; perhaps TRBD1 as D (6 bases). The V end lost 2 bases, the J end lost 1 base, and 11 bases lay between the germline ends. This CDR3 has 14 residues. Germline values: CDR1 DFQATT, CDR2 SNEGSKA (reference sequence). The CDR3 loop reads CSARLFRGNTEAFF. CDR3 nucleotides: TGCAGTGCTAGATTGTTCAGGGGGAACACTGAAGCTTTCTTT.

This clonotype was seen repeatedly, ten times or more. The chain joins TRBV29-1 to TRBJ1-1; possibly TRBD1 for D (5 bases). V was trimmed by 6 bases and J by 3 bases, leaving 11 bases between them. The CDR3 totals 12 residues. Per the germline V gene, CDR1 is SQVTM and CDR2 is ANQGSEA. CDR3 nucleotides: TGCAGCGTGGGACGCAGCCACACTGAAGCTTTCTTT. Its translation is CSVGRSHTEAFF.

This clonotype was recorded at least ten times. A much bigger clone sits one base away, suggesting this may be a read error. The chain employs TRBV2 and TRBJ2-7, with a weak D call TRBD2 (5 bases). The V end was cut by 1 base, the J end by 3 bases, with 13 bases between. This CDR3 spans 15 amino acids. In germline, CDR1 is SNHLY, CDR2 FYNNEI. The CDR3 coding sequence is TGTGCCAGCAGTGAAGGCCCAGCGGAGCTCTACGAGCAGTACTTC. This encodes CASSEGPAELYEQYF.

This clonotype has a count of ten or more. This chain connects TRBV19 to TRBJ1-2, with TRBD1 matching 8 bases. The V gene end was trimmed by 8 bases and the J gene end by 7 bases; junction bases not matched to a gene: 12. The CDR3 is 14 residues long. CDR1 LNHDA and CDR2 SQIVND come from the germline V gene (reference sequence). CDR3 amino acids: CASASAGQVPGYTF. CDR3 DNA: TGTGCCAGTGCCTCTGCGGGACAGGTACCTGGCTACACCTTC. Combining the CDR3 with reference TRBV19 and TRBJ1-2 gives the whole variable domain DGGITQSPKYLFRKEGQNVTLSCEQNLNHDAMYWYRQDPGQGLRLIYYSQIVNDFQKGDIAEGYSVSREKKESFPLTVTSAQKNPTAFYLCASASAGQVPGYTFGSGTRLTVV.

In its sample, this clonotype was seen many times. The CDR3 region is CSASSGTEFNYGYTF. The CDR3 DNA follows: TGCAGTGCGTCTTCCGGGACAGAGTTCAACTATGGCTACACCTTC. This chain links TRBV20-1 with TRBJ1-2; 7 bases are shared with TRBD1. Looked up from germline, CDR1 is DFQATT and CDR2 is SNEGSKA (reference sequence). The CDR3 length is 15 residues. V shed 6 bases, J shed 2 bases, and the junction held 12 bases outside the gene matches.

This clonotype was detected ten times or more. The chain recombines TRBV19 with TRBJ1-1, with a weak D call TRBD1 (5 bases). With 5 bases removed from V and 1 base from J, the gap between germline ends came to 17 bases. Germline V gives CDR1 LNHDA, CDR2 SQIVND (reference sequence). The CDR3 is 16 residues long. The CDR3 DNA follows: TGTGCCAGTAGTTCGTCCCCGGGACTGGGGAACACTGAAGCTTTCTTT. Protein product: CASSSSPGLGNTEAFF.